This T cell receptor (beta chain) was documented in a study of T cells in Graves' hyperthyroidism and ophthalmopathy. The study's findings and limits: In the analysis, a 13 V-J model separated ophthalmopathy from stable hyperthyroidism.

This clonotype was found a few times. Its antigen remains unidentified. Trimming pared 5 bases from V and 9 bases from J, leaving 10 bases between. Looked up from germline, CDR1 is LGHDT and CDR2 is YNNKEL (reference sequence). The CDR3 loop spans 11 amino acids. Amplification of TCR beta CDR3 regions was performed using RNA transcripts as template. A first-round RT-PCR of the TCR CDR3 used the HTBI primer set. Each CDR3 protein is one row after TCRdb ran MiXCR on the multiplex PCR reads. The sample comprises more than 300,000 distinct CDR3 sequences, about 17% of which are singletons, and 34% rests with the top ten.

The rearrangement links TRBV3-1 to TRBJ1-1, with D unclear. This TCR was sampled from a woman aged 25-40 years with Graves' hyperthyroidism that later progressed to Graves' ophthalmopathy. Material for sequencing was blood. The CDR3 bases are TGTGCCAGCAGCACCGTCGGGAAAGCTTTCTTT. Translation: CASSTVGKAFF.